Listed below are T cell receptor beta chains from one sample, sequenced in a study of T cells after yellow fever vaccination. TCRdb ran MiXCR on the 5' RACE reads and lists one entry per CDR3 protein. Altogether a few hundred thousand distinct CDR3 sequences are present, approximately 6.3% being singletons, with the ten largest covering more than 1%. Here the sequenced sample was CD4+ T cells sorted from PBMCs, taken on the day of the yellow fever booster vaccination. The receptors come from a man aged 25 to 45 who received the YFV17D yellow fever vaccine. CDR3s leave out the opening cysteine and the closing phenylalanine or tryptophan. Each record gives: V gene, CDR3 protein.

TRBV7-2	ASSITSRKGSPLH
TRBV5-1	ASSSWGYEETQY
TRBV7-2	ASSLVWGARETQY
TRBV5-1	ASSPWGLAGDEQY
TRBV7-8	ASSFDRRETQY
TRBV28	ASSPLEGGAEKLF
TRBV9	ASSILLGEQF
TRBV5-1	ASRLGQGSLYNEQF
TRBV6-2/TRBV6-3	ASSQSGSQTQY
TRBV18	ASSPPQGSEQY
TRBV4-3	ASSQDSRGSDTQY
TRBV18	ASSPRAGEEDTQY
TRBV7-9	ASSRESTDTQY
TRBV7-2	ASSLRSGEETQY
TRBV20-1	SARRTVYEQY
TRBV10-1	ASSEVPHNNTGELF
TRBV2	ASRNLLVYEQY
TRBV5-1	ASSAPGNTEAF
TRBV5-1	ASSLYSGSGHNEQF
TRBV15	ATSRGRDRGQDTQY
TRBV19	ASNFAQTGYT
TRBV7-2	ASSLAGGGDTQY
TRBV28	ASSLPGDREIKQY
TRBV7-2	ASSSTSDSSYNEQF
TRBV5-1	ASSLVTSGPNNEQF
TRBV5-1	ASSLDTAASYEQY
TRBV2	ASRRGEHSRQ
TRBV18	ASSLGLAGDLEQF
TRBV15	ATSREREGLRNEQY
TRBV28	ASSTRAGLF
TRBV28	ASSSLAGVNTDTQY
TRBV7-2	ASSLSGASSYEQY
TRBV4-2	ASSQRTAASGNTIY
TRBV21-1	ASRRGASGIVGNIQY
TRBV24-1	ATSDPSSNRELF
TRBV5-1	ASSLVQIGETQY
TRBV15	ATSFIGNQPQH
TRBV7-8	ASSLVSGQTDTQY